Each of the 25 T cell receptor beta chains below was sequenced from the same sample in a study of blood T cell repertoires in COVID-19. Method: immunoSEQ multiplex PCR; TCRdb's copy keeps in-frame clones and lacks some. The sample holds some 490,000 clones, approximately 91% seen once. Sequencing was done on a sample of PBMCs or T cells enriched from blood (not recorded which). The source of these receptors is a woman in her sixties or seventies who had recovered from COVID-19.

This CDR3 is CASSLGSGGSNTGELFF. The CDR3 nucleotides are TGCGCCAGCAGCTTGGGTAGCGGGGGGTCGAACACCGGGGAGCTGTTTTTT. The chain employs TRBV5-1 and TRBJ2-2, with 10 bases fitting TRBD2. CDR3 length equals 17 residues. CDR1 is SGHRS and CDR2 is YFSETQ in the germline V gene. J gave up 0 bases and V 0 bases, and 2 bases lay outside the gene matches.

V usage is TRBV12-3 or TRBV12-4 and J usage is TRBJ2-2, with 7 bases lining up with TRBD1. The CDR3 contains 13 residues. V shed 5 bases and J 7 bases; nucleotides not matched to a gene: 4. The CDR3 spells CASSRQGVGELFF. CDR3 DNA sequence: TGTGCCAGCAGTCGACAGGGCGTCGGGGAGCTGTTTTTT.

This CDR3 is CASRPGTGVDGYTF. The CDR3 DNA is TGTGCCAGCAGGCCCGGGACAGGGGTCGATGGCTACACCTTC. The rearrangement joins TRBV27 to TRBJ1-2; 10 bases map to TRBD1. V was pared by 6 bases and J by 6 bases, with 7 bases of the junction left unmatched. Germline CDR1 MNHEY, CDR2 SMNVEV (reference sequence). CDR3 length: 14 amino acids.

This clone appeared a few times. The chain uses TRBV24-1 and TRBJ1-2, with D tentatively TRBD1 (6 bases). CDR3 size: 13 residues. Trimming cost V 4 bases and J 5 bases, with 10 bases left between them. Germline lookup yields CDR1 KGHDR and CDR2 SFDVKD. The CDR3 nucleotides read TGTGCCACCAGTGAGGCCACAGGGTATGGCTACACCTTC. Its protein product is CATSEATGYGYTF.

This clone was recorded a few times. This chain joins TRBV2 and TRBJ1-1, with D maybe TRBD1 (5 bases). The ends were cut back, 7 bases at V and 0 bases at J, with 15 bases in the middle. CDR3 length: 15 amino acids. Germline V gives CDR1 SNHLY, CDR2 FYNNEI. Written as DNA, the CDR3 is TGTGCCAGCACCCTGACAGCGTTGTTGAACACTGAAGCTTTCTTT. Protein product: CASTLTALLNTEAFF.

This chain links TRBV9 with TRBJ2-1; TRBD1 is a possible D gene (6 bases). The CDR3 sequence is 15 residues long. CDR1 is SGDLS and CDR2 is YYNGEE in the germline V gene. The V gene lost 3 bases and the J gene lost 8 bases, with 18 bases spanning the gap. CDR3 DNA: TGTGCCAGCAGCGAGGCGGATACAGGGTTCCATGAGCAGTTCTTC. This codes for CASSEADTGFHEQFF.

This clone has only one observation. V is TRBV11-3 and J is TRBJ1-2; 7 nucleotides agree with TRBD1. V lost 1 base to trimming and J lost 8 bases; unmatched junction nucleotides: 4. The CDR3 is made up of 13 amino acids. Looked up from germline, CDR1 is SGHNT and CDR2 is YENEEA. CDR3 sequence (DNA): TGTGCCAGCAGCTTAGCGGACAGGAGAGGCTACACCTTC. Amino acid sequence: CASSLADRRGYTF. The full variable domain, rest sourced from reference TRBV11-3 and TRBJ1-2, is EAGVVQSPRYKIIEKKQPVAFWCNPISGHNTLYWYLQNLGQGPELLIRYENEEAVDDSQLPKDRFSAERLKGVDSTLKIQPAELGDSAVYLCASSLADRRGYTFGSGTRLTVV.

The chain has TRBV15 and TRBJ1-5; possible D gene TRBD1, 5 bases. From germline, CDR1 is LNHNV and CDR2 YYDKDF (reference sequence). CDR3 length equals 19 residues. V gave up 0 bases and J gave up 0 bases, with 18 bases separating them. The CDR3 DNA follows: TGTGCCACCAGCAGAGAGATCGGTTGGGGCCCTTATAGCAATCAGCCCCAGCATTTT. Its protein product is CATSREIGWGPYSNQPQHF.

This chain uses TRBV18 with TRBJ1-2; D might be TRBD1 (5 bases). CDR3 length: 15 residues. CDR1 KGHSH and CDR2 LQKENI come from the germline V gene. V dropped 3 bases and J dropped 6 bases, with 17 bases sitting between them. CDR3 in amino acids: CASSPTPGGDNGYTF. The DNA of the CDR3 is TGTGCCAGCTCACCTACCCCGGGAGGGGATAATGGCTACACCTTC.

The chain recombines TRBV7-6 with TRBJ2-2; TRBD1 matches at 8 bases. This CDR3 is built from 17 residues. V lost 6 bases, J lost 3 bases, and 12 bases stayed unmatched. The V gene's germline CDR1 is SGHVS and CDR2 FNYEAQ. This CDR3 is CASSYLGQGGYTGELFF. The CDR3 DNA sequence: TGTGCCAGCAGTTATCTCGGACAGGGTGGTTACACCGGGGAGCTGTTTTTT.

For the CDR3, the DNA is TGTGCCAGCTCACCACAGAGGGGGGGGTCCACAGATACGCAGTATTTT. Amino acids: CASSPQRGGSTDTQYF. The genes are TRBV18 and TRBJ2-3; the D gene is possibly TRBD2 (7 bases). Germline CDR1 and CDR2: KGHSH and LQKENI. Between the trimmed V and J ends, which lost 1 base and 2 bases, there was a span of 13 bases. The length of the CDR3 is 16 residues.

The CDR3 is CASSLEPDARGPQHF. The DNA of the CDR3 is TGTGCCAGCAGCTTGGAGCCGGACGCCCGGGGGCCCCAGCATTTT. This sequence joins TRBV5-5 and TRBJ1-5; D is unresolved. Trimming left V 0 bases short and J 9 bases short, with 16 bases between. The CDR3 is 15 amino acids. Germline V lookup: CDR1 SGHKS, CDR2 YYEKEE (reference sequence).

V usage is TRBV12-3 or TRBV12-4 and J usage is TRBJ1-2; D may be TRBD1 (6 bases). CDR3 length: 13 amino acids. The V gene lost 6 bases and the J gene lost 6 bases, with 14 bases spanning the gap. The CDR3 reads CASSSQGGNGYTF. The DNA for the CDR3 is TGTGCCAGCAGCTCACAGGGTGGGAATGGCTACACCTTC.

The J gene is TRBJ2-1, the V gene TRBV5-1, with TRBD1 identical over 7 bases. CDR3 length: 14 residues. Germline trimming cut 5 bases from V and 7 bases from J; bases unmatched to any gene: 9. Per germline, CDR1 SGHRS and CDR2 YFSETQ. The chain's CDR3 is CASRWDSTWNEQFF. Written as DNA, the CDR3 is TGCGCCAGCAGATGGGACAGTACTTGGAATGAGCAGTTCTTC.

There are a few counts of this clone. The V and J genes are TRBV14 and TRBJ2-3; possibly TRBD1 for D (5 bases). CDR3 length equals 16 residues. V lost 1 base and J lost 1, with 12 bases in between. Germline V gives CDR1 SGHDN, CDR2 FVKESK. The CDR3 spells CASSQGVKQGTDTQYF. In DNA, the CDR3 is TGTGCCAGCAGCCAAGGAGTAAAACAGGGCACAGATACGCAGTATTTT.

The chain recombines TRBV2 with TRBJ2-7; the D is unclear. The germline V gene has CDR1 SNHLY and CDR2 FYNNEI. V lost 4 bases to trimming and J lost 5 bases, with 15 bases between them. The CDR3 totals 14 residues. For the CDR3, the DNA is TGTGCCAGCAGTGCTCTAAGTCCTATCCACGAGCAGTACGTC. This translates into CASSALSPIHEQYV.

This sequence joins TRBV2 and TRBJ1-6; 7 bases map to TRBD1. Germline V gene data show CDR1 as SNHLY and CDR2 as FYNNEI. The CDR3 covers 14 residues. Germline trimming cut 6 bases from V and 10 bases from J; bases unmatched to any gene: 9. The CDR3 nucleotides read TGTGCCAGCAGCGGTAGGGGGCTAAGGTCACCCCTCCACTTT. Its translation is CASSGRGLRSPLHF.

CDR3 residues: CASRVWSGNTGELFF. The CDR3, as DNA: TGTGCCAGCAGGGTGTGGTCGGGGAACACCGGGGAGCTGTTTTTT. The genes are TRBV5-4 and TRBJ2-2; no firm D call. CDR3 length: 15 amino acids. Germline CDR1 is SGHNT and CDR2 is YYREEE (reference sequence). Trimming left V 5 bases short and J 1 base short, with 12 bases between. Using reference TRBV5-4 and TRBJ2-2 for the parts outside the CDR3, the full variable domain is ETGVTQSPTHLIKTRGQQVTLRCSSQSGHNTVSWYQQALGQGPQFIFQYYREEENGRGNFPPRFSGLQFPNYSSELNVNALELDDSALYLCASRVWSGNTGELFFGEGSRLTVL.

The rearrangement uses TRBV5-1 and TRBJ2-6, with 15 bases aligning to TRBD2. The germline gives CDR1 SGHRS, CDR2 YFSETQ. V dropped 4 bases and J dropped 0; count of bases not matched to a gene: 8. The CDR3 is 20 amino acids. The CDR3 DNA is TGCGCCAGCAGCGGCGGACTAGCGGGGGGGACGAGCTCTGGGGCCAACGTCCTGACTTTC. Its translation is CASSGGLAGGTSSGANVLTF. Filled out from reference TRBV5-1 and TRBJ2-6, the complete variable domain reads KAGVTQTPRYLIKTRGQQVTLSCSPISGHRSVSWYQQTPGQGLQFLFEYFSETQRNKGNFPGRFSGRQFSNSRSEMNVSTLELGDSALYLCASSGGLAGGTSSGANVLTFGAGSRLTVL.

The J gene is TRBJ2-5, the V gene TRBV5-6; 7 nucleotides agree with TRBD2. J lost 5 bases, V lost 4 bases, and 11 bases had no gene match. CDR3 length: 15 amino acids. Germline CDR1 SGHDT, CDR2 YYEEEE. The CDR3 protein is CASSERGGVTETQYF. The CDR3 bases are TGTGCCAGCAGCGAGCGGGGCGGGGTGACGGAGACCCAGTACTTC.

The chain carries TRBV7-2 and TRBJ1-1; D may be TRBD1 (6 bases). The CDR3 contains 15 residues. Trimming removed 5 bases from V and 0 bases from J, with 13 bases in between. Germline-derived CDR1 and CDR2 are SGHTA and FQGNSA. This CDR3 is CASSPGTYMNTEAFF. The CDR3 DNA is TGTGCCAGCAGCCCTGGGACATACATGAACACTGAAGCTTTCTTT.

The chain carries TRBV7-9 and TRBJ1-1, with unresolved D. Germline V gives CDR1 SEHNR, CDR2 FQNEAQ (reference sequence). With 5 bases removed from V and 3 bases from J, the gap between germline ends came to 7 bases. The CDR3 has 12 residues. CDR3 region: CASSTADTEAFF. Written as DNA, the CDR3 is TGTGCCAGCAGCACAGCCGACACTGAAGCTTTCTTT. The whole variable domain, remainder taken from reference TRBV7-9 and TRBJ1-1, is DTGVSQNPRHKITKRGQNVTFRCDPISEHNRLYWYRQTLGQGPEFLTYFQNEAQLEKSRLLSDRFSAERPKGSFSTLEIQRTEQGDSAMYLCASSTADTEAFFGQGTRLTVV.

Points on this clone: The sample has other DNA sequences that encode this CDR3 too. This chain connects TRBV6-5 to TRBJ1-4, with TRBD1 matching over 9 bases. J gave up 8 bases and V 6 bases, and 7 bases lay outside the gene matches. The CDR3 covers 14 residues. Germline V gene sequence: CDR1 MNHEY, CDR2 SVGAGI. The CDR3 region has the DNA TGTGCCAGCAGACCGGGACAGGGAGGGGAAAAACTGTTTTTT. It yields the protein CASRPGQGGEKLFF.

The CDR3 sequence: CSAKPGGAYEQYF. In DNA form, the CDR3 reads TGCAGCGCCAAACCCGGGGGGGCCTACGAGCAGTACTTC. The V gene is TRBV29-1, the J gene TRBJ2-7, with 8 bases lining up with TRBD2. CDR3 size: 13 residues. Germline trimming cut 7 bases from V and 2 bases from J; bases unmatched to any gene: 7. CDR1 and CDR2 from the germline V gene are SQVTM and ANQGSEA.

The chain joins TRBV7-9 to TRBJ1-4, with D uncertain. The V gene's germline CDR1 is SEHNR and CDR2 FQNEAQ (reference sequence). The CDR3 is 14 amino acids. V shed 2 bases and J shed 5 bases, with 9 bases lying between them. For the CDR3, the DNA is TGTGCCAGCAGCTTACAGGCTTCCAATGAAAAACTGTTTTTT. Protein sequence: CASSLQASNEKLFF. Filled out from reference TRBV7-9 and TRBJ1-4, the complete variable domain reads DTGVSQNPRHKITKRGQNVTFRCDPISEHNRLYWYRQTLGQGPEFLTYFQNEAQLEKSRLLSDRFSAERPKGSFSTLEIQRTEQGDSAMYLCASSLQASNEKLFFGSGTQLSVL.